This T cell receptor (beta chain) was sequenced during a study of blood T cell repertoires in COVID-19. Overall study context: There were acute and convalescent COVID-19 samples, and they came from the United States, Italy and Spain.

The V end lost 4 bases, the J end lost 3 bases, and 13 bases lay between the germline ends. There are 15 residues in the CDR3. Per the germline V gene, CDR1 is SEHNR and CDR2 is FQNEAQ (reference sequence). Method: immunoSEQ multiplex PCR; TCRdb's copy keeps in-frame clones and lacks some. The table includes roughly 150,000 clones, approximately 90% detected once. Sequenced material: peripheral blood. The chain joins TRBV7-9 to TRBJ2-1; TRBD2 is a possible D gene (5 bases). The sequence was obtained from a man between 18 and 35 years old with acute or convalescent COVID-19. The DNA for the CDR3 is TGTGCCAGCAGCTCTACTAGGAGTAACTACAATGAGCAGTTCTTC. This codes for CASSSTRSNYNEQFF. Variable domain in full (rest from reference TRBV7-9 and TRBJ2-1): DTGVSQNPRHKITKRGQNVTFRCDPISEHNRLYWYRQTLGQGPEFLTYFQNEAQLEKSRLLSDRFSAERPKGSFSTLEIQRTEQGDSAMYLCASSSTRSNYNEQFFGPGTRLTVL.